A single sample is the source of the 17 T cell receptor beta chains below, sequenced in a study of human CD8 memory T cell subsets. The TCR beta sequencing libraries came from UMI-labeled 5' RACE. TCRdb re-called the 5' RACE reads; every CDR3 protein appears as one record, without DNA. Its listing shows under 14,000 distinct CDR3 sequences. The sequenced sample consisted of CD8+ T cells from PBMCs. The receptors were gathered from a human donor in good health.

This clonotype shows up as medium-sized by frequency. V usage is TRBV29-1 and J usage is TRBJ1-2. CDR1 is SQVTM, CDR2 ANQGSEA, per germline. The CDR3 is made up of 12 amino acids. The CDR3 protein is CSVEDSNYGYTF.

The chain joins TRBV4-1 to TRBJ1-6; with no DNA, the TCRdb D assignment of TRBD1 cannot be verified. This CDR3 is 13 amino acids long. Germline lookup yields CDR1 MGHRA and CDR2 YSYEKL. The CDR3 sequence: CASSQDFLSALHF.

The CDR3 spells CSVEDAQRRGNEQFF. The chain couples TRBV29-1 to TRBJ2-1; TCRdb reports TRBD2, a call that lacks DNA to check it against. Germline V gives CDR1 SQVTM, CDR2 ANQGSEA. CDR3 length equals 15 residues.

The gene calls are TRBV9 and TRBJ2-5; TCRdb names TRBD1, which stays unverified in the absence of DNA. CDR1 SGDLS and CDR2 YYNGEE come from the germline V gene. CDR3 size: 16 residues. Here the CDR3 reads CASSVGRTGQSETQYF.

This clonotype counts as medium-sized by frequency. This rearrangement joins TRBV19 to TRBJ2-2. This CDR3 is 12 amino acids long. The germline V gene encodes CDR1 LNHDA and CDR2 SQIVND (reference sequence). CDR3 amino acids: CATSVRAGELFF.

This chain uses TRBV7-2 with TRBJ2-5; TCRdb proposes TRBD1, but this gene call is untestable without DNA. CDR1 is SGHTA, CDR2 FQGNSA, per germline. This CDR3 has 15 residues. Here the CDR3 reads CASSEIGGPGETQYF.

J is TRBJ2-3 and V is TRBV7-3; no DNA is available, so the TRBD1 call from TCRdb remains unchecked. The CDR3 totals 15 residues. Germline CDR1 and CDR2: SGHTA and FQGTGA. CDR3 region: CASSLTGGITDTQYF.

The rearrangement uses TRBV2 and TRBJ2-1; lacking DNA, the TRBD2 call made by TCRdb goes unchecked. This CDR3 has 18 amino acids. Germline V gene data show CDR1 as SNHLY and CDR2 as FYNNEI. CDR3 residues: CASSEGASGWSSYNEQFF.

The gene calls are TRBV2 and TRBJ2-5; without DNA, the TCRdb call of TRBD2 cannot be checked. CDR3 length: 17 amino acids. Germline CDR1 reads SNHLY; CDR2 reads FYNNEI. This CDR3 is CASSESGLAGLQETQYF.

The rearrangement joins TRBV7-9 to TRBJ2-1; as DNA is missing, the TRBD2 call by TCRdb cannot be tested. This CDR3 region has 12 residues. CDR1 is SEHNR, CDR2 FQNEAQ, per germline (reference sequence). This CDR3 reads CASSDSPSEQFF.

J is TRBJ2-2 and V is TRBV12-3 or TRBV12-4; TCRdb picks TRBD1, but there is no DNA to check that call. The CDR3 loop spans 13 amino acids. CDR3 sequence reads: CASRAMTGRELFF.

The V call is TRBV6-1, the J call TRBJ1-5; TCRdb's assignment of TRBD1 cannot be checked, as there is no DNA. This CDR3 contains 16 residues. Germline V lookup: CDR1 MNHNS, CDR2 SASEGT. CDR3 protein: CASSEAHRWVGQPQHF.

V is TRBV19 and J is TRBJ1-1; the D call from TCRdb, TRBD1, cannot be confirmed without DNA. The CDR3 is 17 residues long. Germline assignment: CDR1 LNHDA and CDR2 SQIVND (reference sequence). The CDR3 here is CASSSLPGQGTQLEAFF.

This clonotype is identified as medium-sized from frequency. The V call is TRBV6-1, the J call TRBJ2-3. The CDR3 contains 11 residues. From germline, CDR1 is MNHNS and CDR2 SASEGT. The CDR3: CASSSTDTQYF.

The CDR3 sequence: CASTLGQETQYF. V usage is TRBV10-1 and J usage is TRBJ2-5; TCRdb gives TRBD1 as the D gene, but with no DNA this cannot be confirmed. CDR1 and CDR2 (germline): WNHNN, SYGVQD (reference sequence). This CDR3 is 12 amino acids long.

The CDR3 spells CASSSVKVGTGELFF. The chain recombines TRBV7-9 with TRBJ2-2. Germline V CDR1 and CDR2: SEHNR, FQNEAQ (reference sequence). This CDR3 comprises 15 residues.

The chain is built from TRBV7-3 and TRBJ2-7. In germline, CDR1 is SGHTA, CDR2 FQGTGA. This CDR3 region has 14 residues. CDR3 sequence reads: CASSSDGTGSEQYF. The entire variable domain, with the rest obtained from reference TRBV7-3 and TRBJ2-7, is as follows: GAGVSQTPSNKVTEKGKYVELRCDPISGHTALYWYRQSLGQGPEFLIYFQGTGAADDSGLPNDRFFAVRPEGSVSTLKIQRTERGDSAVYLCASSSDGTGSEQYFGPGTRLTVT.